This is a list of T cell receptor beta chains from one sample in a study of Tregs in tolerant kidney transplant recipients. Repertoires were generated with immunoSEQ multiplex PCR, while TCRdb's copy carries only in-frame clones and drops some. The sample shows 65,000 or so clones, about 87% of them seen only once. Source: CD4+ T cells from blood (PBMCs), taken 6 months after the transplant. The receptors stem from a human patient who received a combined kidney and bone marrow transplant. Some T cells may be transferred from the graft donor. Both conserved end residues are part of each CDR3.

V gene: TRBV28
J gene: TRBJ1-5
CDR3 protein: CASSLVLGPNSNQPQHF

V gene: TRBV30
J gene: TRBJ1-5
CDR3 protein: CAWSWGRGSGQPQHF

V gene: TRBV7-2
J gene: TRBJ2-2
CDR3 protein: CASSLGQGTGELFF

V gene: TRBV10-3
J gene: TRBJ2-1
CDR3 protein: CAISELGAENEQFF

V gene: TRBV7-9
J gene: TRBJ2-2
CDR3 protein: CASSSGRTVITGELFF

V gene: TRBV18
J gene: TRBJ1-6
CDR3 protein: CASSPPGQGADSPLHF

V gene: TRBV19
J gene: TRBJ2-1
CDR3 protein: CASSRLALTSSYNEQFF

V gene: TRBV14
J gene: TRBJ1-2
CDR3 protein: CASSPGQYYGYTF

V gene: TRBV11-3
J gene: TRBJ2-1
CDR3 protein: CASSMDFSYNEQFF

V gene: TRBV6-4
J gene: TRBJ2-7
CDR3 protein: CASSDPHLLAGDSYEQYF

V gene: TRBV4-1
J gene: TRBJ2-4
CDR3 protein: CASSNTGTGGSPVAKNIQYF

V gene: TRBV6-6
J gene: TRBJ2-7
CDR3 protein: CASSYSEGGYEQYF

V gene: TRBV25-1
J gene: TRBJ1-1
CDR3 protein: CASSEFEQEGRAFF

V gene: TRBV19
J gene: TRBJ1-2
CDR3 protein: CASGTYYGYTF

V gene: TRBV11-2
J gene: TRBJ1-6
CDR3 protein: CASSLEVGTGLNSPLHF

V gene: TRBV9
J gene: TRBJ2-1
CDR3 protein: CASSVTGLGGNEQFF

V gene: TRBV28
J gene: TRBJ2-3
CDR3 protein: CASTLRTGITDTQYF

V gene: TRBV4-3
J gene: TRBJ1-1
CDR3 protein: CASSQGQNTEAFF

V gene: TRBV30
J gene: TRBJ2-5
CDR3 protein: CAWSAGLAQTQYF

V gene: TRBV28
J gene: TRBJ1-1
CDR3 protein: CASSFQETEAFF